This TCR beta chain was sequenced in a study of cytomegalovirus exposure and HLA in healthy donors. Whole-study findings and limits: After further analysis at a later stage, 16,951 TCR beta sequences were associated with HLA alleles at 0.05 false discovery rate.

Comment on this clone: Its specificity is not known.

This CDR3 contains 15 residues. Germline loops: CDR1 SGHNT, CDR2 YYREEE (reference sequence). Trimming removed 4 bases from V and 5 bases from J, with 18 bases in between. The primer mix had 60 Vbeta and 13 Jbeta primers. Clones were sequenced by immunoSEQ multiplex PCR, and TCRdb holds only the in-frame ones, with some missing. The sample lists approximately 200,000 clones; 60% to 85% were seen once. The TCR comes from a man aged 40-49 years in good health and CMV-seronegative. Sequencing was done on a sample of PBMCs. This rearrangement joins TRBV5-4 to TRBJ1-2; perhaps TRBD1 as D (6 bases). This CDR3 is CASSAGDTFSYGYTF. The CDR3 nucleotides are TGTGCCAGCAGCGCAGGGGACACCTTCTCGTATGGCTACACCTTC. Using reference TRBV5-4 and TRBJ1-2 for the parts outside the CDR3, the full variable domain is ETGVTQSPTHLIKTRGQQVTLRCSSQSGHNTVSWYQQALGQGPQFIFQYYREEENGRGNFPPRFSGLQFPNYSSELNVNALELDDSALYLCASSAGDTFSYGYTFGSGTRLTVV.